This entry lists 9 T cell receptor beta chains sequenced from one sample in a study of control samples from healthy donors and cancer patients. Libraries were prepared by immunoSEQ multiplex PCR; TCRdb keeps only in-frame clonotypes and omits some of them. The sample holds approximately 100,000 clones; roughly 86% are singletons and the top ten take 2% to 2.5%. Sequencing was done on a sample of blood. The receptors stem from a man aged 60 to 75 in good health.

V and J are TRBV4-2 and TRBJ2-7; D not certain. CDR3 length: 15 amino acids. Germline V gene sequence: CDR1 LGHNA, CDR2 YNFKEQ. Trimming stripped 0 bases from V and 4 bases from J, with 13 bases between. CDR3 region: CASSQDQAVSYEQYF. CDR3 coding DNA: TGTGCCAGCAGCCAAGATCAGGCCGTTAGTTACGAGCAGTACTTC.

The V and J genes are TRBV2 and TRBJ2-5, with 13 bases aligning to TRBD2. Germline CDR1 SNHLY, CDR2 FYNNEI. The V gene end was trimmed by 6 bases and the J gene end by 1 base; junction bases not matched to a gene: 5. CDR3 length: 16 amino acids. CDR3 region: CASRDGLAGAQETQYF. As DNA, the CDR3 is TGTGCCAGCAGGGATGGACTAGCGGGGGCCCAAGAGACCCAGTACTTC.

V gene TRBV24-1 combines with J gene TRBJ2-3; 7 bases are a match to TRBD1. The CDR3 is 17 residues long. V lost 3 bases, J lost 1 base, and 9 bases stayed unmatched. Looked up from germline, CDR1 is KGHDR and CDR2 is SFDVKD. CDR3: CATSDLSKGQRTDTQYF. Here the CDR3 DNA reads TGTGCCACCAGTGATCTCTCTAAGGGACAGCGCACAGATACGCAGTATTTT.

The chain carries TRBV27 and TRBJ1-1; the match to TRBD1 covers 7 bases. Losses at the gene ends were 3 bases for V and 1 base for J; bases not matched to a gene: 11. CDR1 MNHEY and CDR2 SMNVEV come from the germline V gene (reference sequence). The CDR3 length is 17 residues. CDR3 in amino acids: CASSFRPIDRANTEAFF. The CDR3, as DNA: TGTGCCAGCAGTTTCCGCCCTATAGACAGGGCGAACACTGAAGCTTTCTTT.

In this sample, this clone turned up once. This sequence joins TRBV2 and TRBJ2-7; D uncertain. CDR3 length equals 13 residues. The germline gives CDR1 SNHLY, CDR2 FYNNEI. The V end lost 5 bases, the J end lost 0 bases, and 8 bases lay between the germline ends. The DNA of the CDR3 is TGTGCCAGCAGTCTCAGGCGCTCCTACGAGCAGTACTTC. This encodes CASSLRRSYEQYF.

This chain connects TRBV2 to TRBJ2-4; D might be TRBD1 (6 bases). Germline CDR1 and CDR2: SNHLY and FYNNEI. V was cut by 4 bases and J by 0 bases, with 13 bases left in between. The CDR3 consists of 16 residues. As DNA, the CDR3 is TGTGCCAGCAGTGGCAACAGGGTTCAAGCCAAAAACATTCAGTACTTC. It codes for CASSGNRVQAKNIQYF.

The chain combines TRBV9 with TRBJ2-2; the D gene could be TRBD1 or TRBD2 (6 bases each). In germline, CDR1 is SGDLS, CDR2 YYNGEE. Trimming took 3 bases from V and 6 from J, leaving 12 bases between them. This CDR3 is 14 amino acids long. CDR3 loop: CASSGGAEAGELFF. CDR3 DNA: TGTGCCAGCAGCGGGGGGGCCGAGGCCGGGGAGCTGTTTTTT.

This chain joins TRBV5-6 and TRBJ2-4, with unresolved D. V shed 2 bases and J shed 0 bases, with 9 bases lying between them. CDR1 is SGHDT, CDR2 YYEEEE, per germline. This CDR3 is built from 15 residues. The DNA of the CDR3 is TGTGCCAGCAGCTTATATAGACTAGCCAAAAACATTCAGTACTTC. Translated: CASSLYRLAKNIQYF.

The chain has TRBV5-1 and TRBJ1-3; no definite D call. Germline values: CDR1 SGHRS, CDR2 YFSETQ. Trimming took 0 bases from V and 0 from J, leaving 7 bases between them. This CDR3 is built from 15 residues. CDR3 sequence: CASSLAGSSGNTIYF. CDR3 in DNA: TGCGCCAGCAGCTTGGCCGGCAGCTCTGGAAACACCATATATTTT.